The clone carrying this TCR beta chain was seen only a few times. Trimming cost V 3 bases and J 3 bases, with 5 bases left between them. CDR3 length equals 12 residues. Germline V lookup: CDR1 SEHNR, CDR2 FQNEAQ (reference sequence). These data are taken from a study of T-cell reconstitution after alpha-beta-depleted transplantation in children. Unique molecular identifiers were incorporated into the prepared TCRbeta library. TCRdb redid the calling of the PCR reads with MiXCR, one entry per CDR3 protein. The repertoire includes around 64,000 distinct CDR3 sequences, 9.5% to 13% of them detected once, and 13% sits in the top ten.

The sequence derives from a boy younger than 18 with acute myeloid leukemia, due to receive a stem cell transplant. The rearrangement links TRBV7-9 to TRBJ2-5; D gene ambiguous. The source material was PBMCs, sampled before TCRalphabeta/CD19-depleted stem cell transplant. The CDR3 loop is CASSLAEETQYF. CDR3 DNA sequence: TGTGCCAGCAGCTTGGCAGAAGAGACCCAGTACTTC.